This record looks at one TCR beta chain sequence and its context. The data originate from a study of control samples from healthy donors and cancer patients. The germline V gene has CDR1 ENHRY and CDR2 SYGVKD. This CDR3 is built from 14 residues. J was trimmed by 6 bases and V by 0 bases; bases with no gene match: 0. The assay was immunoSEQ multiplex PCR, and TCRdb's table has in-frame clones only and misses some. The repertoire holds 170,000 or so clones, 90% to 95% seen once, with about 1.4% in the top ten. The receptor comes from a woman between 18 and 30 years old in good health. The genes are TRBV10-3 and TRBJ2-4, with TRBD2 matching over 9 bases. The sequenced sample was blood. The CDR3 DNA reads TGTGCCATCAGTGAGTCAGCGGGGGGAAACATTCAGTACTTC. Translated, it gives CAISESAGGNIQYF.